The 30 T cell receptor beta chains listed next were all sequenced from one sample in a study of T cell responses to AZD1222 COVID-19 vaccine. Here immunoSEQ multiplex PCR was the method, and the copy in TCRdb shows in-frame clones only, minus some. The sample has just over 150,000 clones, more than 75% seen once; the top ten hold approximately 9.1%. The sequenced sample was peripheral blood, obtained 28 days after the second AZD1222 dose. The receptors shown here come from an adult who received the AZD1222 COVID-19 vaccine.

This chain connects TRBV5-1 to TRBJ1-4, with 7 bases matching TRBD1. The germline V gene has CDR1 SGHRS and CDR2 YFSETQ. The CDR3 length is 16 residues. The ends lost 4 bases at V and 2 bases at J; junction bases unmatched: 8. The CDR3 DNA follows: TGCGCCAGCAGCCGATTTACAGGGGCCACTAATGAAAAACTGTTTTTT. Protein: CASSRFTGATNEKLFF.

CDR3 sequence (DNA): TGCGCCAGCCGTCAGGGAGTCGGCAATCAGCCCCAGCATTTT. Its protein is CASRQGVGNQPQHF. The chain combines TRBV5-1 with TRBJ1-5, with a possible D match to TRBD1 (5 bases). The CDR3 totals 14 residues. With 7 bases removed from V and 2 bases from J, the gap between germline ends came to 13 bases. Germline values: CDR1 SGHRS, CDR2 YFSETQ.

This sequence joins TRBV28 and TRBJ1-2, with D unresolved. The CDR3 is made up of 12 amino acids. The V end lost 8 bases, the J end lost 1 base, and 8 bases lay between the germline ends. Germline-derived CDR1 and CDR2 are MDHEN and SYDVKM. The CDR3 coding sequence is TGTGCCAGCCTGACACTTAACTATGGCTACACCTTC. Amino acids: CASLTLNYGYTF.

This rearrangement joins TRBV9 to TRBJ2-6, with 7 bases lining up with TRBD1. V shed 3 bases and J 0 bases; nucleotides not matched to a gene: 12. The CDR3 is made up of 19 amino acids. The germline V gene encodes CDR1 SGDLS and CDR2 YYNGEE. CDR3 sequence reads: CASSAISGTALSGANVLTF. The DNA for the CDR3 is TGTGCCAGCAGCGCGATTTCCGGGACAGCGCTCTCTGGGGCCAACGTCCTGACTTTC.

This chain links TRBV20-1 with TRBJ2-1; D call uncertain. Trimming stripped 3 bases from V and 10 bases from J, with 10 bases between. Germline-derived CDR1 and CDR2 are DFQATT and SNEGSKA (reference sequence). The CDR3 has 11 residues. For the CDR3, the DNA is TGCAGTGCTAGTTCTGCGGCAGAGCAGTTCTTC. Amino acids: CSASSAAEQFF.

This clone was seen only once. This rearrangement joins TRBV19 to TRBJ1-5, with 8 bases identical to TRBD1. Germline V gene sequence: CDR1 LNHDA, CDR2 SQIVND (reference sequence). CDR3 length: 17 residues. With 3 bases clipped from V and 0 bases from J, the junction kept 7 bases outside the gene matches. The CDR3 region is CASSIVGQVYSNQPQHF. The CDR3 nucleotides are TGTGCCAGTAGTATTGTGGGACAGGTTTATAGCAATCAGCCCCAGCATTTT. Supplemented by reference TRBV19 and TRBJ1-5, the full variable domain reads DGGITQSPKYLFRKEGQNVTLSCEQNLNHDAMYWYRQDPGQGLRLIYYSQIVNDFQKGDIAEGYSVSREKKESFPLTVTSAQKNPTAFYLCASSIVGQVYSNQPQHFGDGTRLSIL.

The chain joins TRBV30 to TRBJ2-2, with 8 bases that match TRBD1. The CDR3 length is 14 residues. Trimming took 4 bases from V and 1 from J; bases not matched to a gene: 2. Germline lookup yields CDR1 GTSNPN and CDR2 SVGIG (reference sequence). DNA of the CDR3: TGTGCCTGGACCGGGACAGGGAACACCGGGGAGCTGTTTTTT. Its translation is CAWTGTGNTGELFF.

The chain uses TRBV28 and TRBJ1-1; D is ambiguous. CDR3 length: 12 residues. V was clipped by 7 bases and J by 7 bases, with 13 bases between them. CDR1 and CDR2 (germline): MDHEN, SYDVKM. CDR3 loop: CASTSTLGEAFF. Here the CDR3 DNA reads TGTGCCAGCACTTCTACCTTGGGTGAAGCTTTCTTT.

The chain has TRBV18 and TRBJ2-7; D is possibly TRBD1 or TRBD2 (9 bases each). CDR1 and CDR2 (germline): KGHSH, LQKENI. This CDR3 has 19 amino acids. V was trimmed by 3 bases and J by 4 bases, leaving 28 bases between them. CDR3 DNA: TGTGCCAGCTCACCGACGCCGGGACAGGGTTCTAGCGGGATTTACGAGCAGTACTTC. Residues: CASSPTPGQGSSGIYEQYF.

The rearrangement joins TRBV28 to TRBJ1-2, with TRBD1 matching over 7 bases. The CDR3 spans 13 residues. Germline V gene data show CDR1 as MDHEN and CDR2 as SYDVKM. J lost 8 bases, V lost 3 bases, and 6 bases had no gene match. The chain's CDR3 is CASSLTGLWGYTF. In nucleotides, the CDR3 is TGTGCCAGCAGTTTGACAGGGCTCTGGGGCTACACCTTC.

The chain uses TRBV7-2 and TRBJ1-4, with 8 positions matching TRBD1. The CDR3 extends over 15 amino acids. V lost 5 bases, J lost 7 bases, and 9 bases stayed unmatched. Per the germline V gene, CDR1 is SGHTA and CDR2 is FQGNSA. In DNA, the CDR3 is TGTGCCAGCAGCGCCCTCCGGCAGGGGGCTGAAAAACTGTTTTTT. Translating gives CASSALRQGAEKLFF.

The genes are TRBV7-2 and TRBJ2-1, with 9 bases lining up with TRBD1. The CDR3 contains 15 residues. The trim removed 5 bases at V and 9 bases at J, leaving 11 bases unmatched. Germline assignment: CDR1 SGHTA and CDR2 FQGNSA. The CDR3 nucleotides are TGTGCCAGCAGCCCCCCCGGGACAGGGTTTGGTGAGCAGTTCTTC. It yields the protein CASSPPGTGFGEQFF.

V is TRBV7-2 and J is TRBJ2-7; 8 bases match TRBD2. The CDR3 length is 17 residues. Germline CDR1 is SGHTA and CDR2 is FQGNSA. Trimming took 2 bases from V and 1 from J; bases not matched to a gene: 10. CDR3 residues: CASSLRGGAGFSYEQYF. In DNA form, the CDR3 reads TGTGCCAGCAGCTTACGGGGGGGAGCGGGATTTTCCTACGAGCAGTACTTC.

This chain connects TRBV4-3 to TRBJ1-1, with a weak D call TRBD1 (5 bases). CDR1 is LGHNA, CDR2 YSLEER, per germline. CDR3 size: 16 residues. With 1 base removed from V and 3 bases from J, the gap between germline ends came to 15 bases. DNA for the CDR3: TGCGCCAGCAGCCAAGTTGGAGGGGCGGGCCACACTGAAGCTTTCTTT. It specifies CASSQVGGAGHTEAFF.

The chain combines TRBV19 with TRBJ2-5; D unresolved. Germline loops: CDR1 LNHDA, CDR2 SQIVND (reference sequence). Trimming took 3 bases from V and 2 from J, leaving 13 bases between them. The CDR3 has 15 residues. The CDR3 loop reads CASSMERGGQETQYF. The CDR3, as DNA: TGTGCCAGTAGTATGGAAAGAGGCGGACAAGAGACCCAGTACTTC.

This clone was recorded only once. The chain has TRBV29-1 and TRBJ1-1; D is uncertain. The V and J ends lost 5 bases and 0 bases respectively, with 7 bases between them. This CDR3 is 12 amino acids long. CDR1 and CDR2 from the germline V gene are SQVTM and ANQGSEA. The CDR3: CSVQQMNTEAFF. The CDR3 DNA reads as TGCAGCGTTCAACAGATGAACACTGAAGCTTTCTTT.

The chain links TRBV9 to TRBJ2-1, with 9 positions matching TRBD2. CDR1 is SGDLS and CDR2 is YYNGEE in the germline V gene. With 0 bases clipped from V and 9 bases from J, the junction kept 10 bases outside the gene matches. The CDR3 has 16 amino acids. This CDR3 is CASSVGSLAGEAEQFF. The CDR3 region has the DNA TGTGCCAGCAGCGTAGGTTCCTTAGCGGGAGAGGCTGAGCAGTTCTTC.

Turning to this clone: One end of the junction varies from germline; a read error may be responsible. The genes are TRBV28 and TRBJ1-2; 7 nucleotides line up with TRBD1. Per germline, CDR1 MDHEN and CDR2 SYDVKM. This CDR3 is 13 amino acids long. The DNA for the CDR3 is TGTGCCGGCAGGGGGTCCGCTAACTATGGCTACACCTTC. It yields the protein CAGRGSANYGYTF.

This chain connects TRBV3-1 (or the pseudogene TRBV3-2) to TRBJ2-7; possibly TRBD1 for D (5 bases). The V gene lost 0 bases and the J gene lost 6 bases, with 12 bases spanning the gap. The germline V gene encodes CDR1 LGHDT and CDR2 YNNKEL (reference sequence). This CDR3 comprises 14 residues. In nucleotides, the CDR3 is TGTGCCAGCAGCCAAGATCTTAGGGGCGGCGAGCAGTACTTC. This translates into CASSQDLRGGEQYF.

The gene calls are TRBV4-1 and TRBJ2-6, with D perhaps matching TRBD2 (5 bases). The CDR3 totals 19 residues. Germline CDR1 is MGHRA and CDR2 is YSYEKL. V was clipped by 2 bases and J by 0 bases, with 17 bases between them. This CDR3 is CASSQQTRGALSGANVLTF. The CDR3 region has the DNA TGCGCCAGCAGCCAACAGACTCGGGGAGCACTCTCTGGGGCCAACGTCCTGACTTTC.

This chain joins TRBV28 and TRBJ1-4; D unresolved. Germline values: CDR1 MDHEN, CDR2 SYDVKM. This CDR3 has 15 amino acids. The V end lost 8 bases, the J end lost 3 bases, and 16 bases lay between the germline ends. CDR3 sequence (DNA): TGTGCCAGCGAGAACGGCGGTGAGGCTAATGAAAAACTGTTTTTT. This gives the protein CASENGGEANEKLFF.

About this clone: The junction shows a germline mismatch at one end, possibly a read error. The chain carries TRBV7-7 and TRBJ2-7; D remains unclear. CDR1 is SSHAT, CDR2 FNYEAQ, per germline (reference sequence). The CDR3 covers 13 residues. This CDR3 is CASSLGPRNEQYF. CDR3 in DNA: TGTGCTAGCAGCTTAGGTCCTAGAAACGAGCAGTACTTC.

Here the CDR3 reads CATRTGWESGEQYF. DNA of the CDR3: TGTGCCACCCGCACGGGGTGGGAGAGCGGCGAGCAGTACTTC. This chain connects TRBV7-2 to TRBJ2-7, with D possibly TRBD2 on 5 matching bases. The V end was cut by 10 bases, the J end by 6 bases, with 22 bases between. The CDR3 spans 14 residues. The germline CDR1 and CDR2 sequences are SGHTA and FQGNSA.

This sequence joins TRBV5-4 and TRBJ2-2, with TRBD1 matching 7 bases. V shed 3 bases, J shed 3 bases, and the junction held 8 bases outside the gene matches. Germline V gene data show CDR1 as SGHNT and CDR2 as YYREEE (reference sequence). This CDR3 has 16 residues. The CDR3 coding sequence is TGTGCCAGCAGCTCGACGGGACAGATACACACCGGGGAGCTGTTTTTT. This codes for CASSSTGQIHTGELFF.

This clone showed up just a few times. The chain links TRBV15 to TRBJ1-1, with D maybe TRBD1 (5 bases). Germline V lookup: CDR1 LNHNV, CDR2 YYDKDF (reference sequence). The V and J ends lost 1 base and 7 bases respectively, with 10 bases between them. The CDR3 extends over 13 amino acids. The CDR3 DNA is TGTGCCACCAGCAGAGTGGTACAGGATGAAGCTTTCTTT. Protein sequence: CATSRVVQDEAFF.

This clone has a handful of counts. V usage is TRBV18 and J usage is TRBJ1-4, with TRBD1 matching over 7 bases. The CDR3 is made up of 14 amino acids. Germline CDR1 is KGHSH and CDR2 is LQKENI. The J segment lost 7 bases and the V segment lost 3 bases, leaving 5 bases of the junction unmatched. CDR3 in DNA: TGTGCCAGCTCACCCCGGGACAGTCCTGAAAAACTGTTTTTT. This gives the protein CASSPRDSPEKLFF.

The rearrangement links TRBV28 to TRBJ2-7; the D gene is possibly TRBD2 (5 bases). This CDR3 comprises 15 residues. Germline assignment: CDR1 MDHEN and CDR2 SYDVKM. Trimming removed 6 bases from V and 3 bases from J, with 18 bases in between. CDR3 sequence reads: CASSSPLWTFYEQYF. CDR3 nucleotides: TGTGCCAGCAGCTCGCCCCTATGGACTTTCTACGAGCAGTACTTC.

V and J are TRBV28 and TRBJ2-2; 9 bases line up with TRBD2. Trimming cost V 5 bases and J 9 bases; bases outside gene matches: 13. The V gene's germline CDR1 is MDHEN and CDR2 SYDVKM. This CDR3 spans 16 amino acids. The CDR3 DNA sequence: TGTGCCAGCAGTAACCAGGGACTAGCCGGTTTGTGGGAGCTGTTTTTT. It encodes CASSNQGLAGLWELFF.

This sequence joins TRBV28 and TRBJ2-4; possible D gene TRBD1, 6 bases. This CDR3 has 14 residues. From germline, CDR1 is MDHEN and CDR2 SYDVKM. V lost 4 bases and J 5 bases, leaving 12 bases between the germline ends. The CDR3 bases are TGTGCCAGCAGTTCATGGGGGCGAGAAAACATTCAGTACTTC. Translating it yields CASSSWGRENIQYF.

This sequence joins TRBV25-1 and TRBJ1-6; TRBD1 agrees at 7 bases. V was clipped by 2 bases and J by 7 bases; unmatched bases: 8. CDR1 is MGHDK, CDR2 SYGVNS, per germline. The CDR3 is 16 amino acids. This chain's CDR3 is CASSEPRTGGNSPLHF. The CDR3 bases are TGTGCCAGCAGTGAACCGCGGACAGGAGGGAATTCACCCCTCCACTTT.